This is a list of T cell receptor beta chains from one sample in a study of blood T cell repertoires in COVID-19. Sequencing used immunoSEQ multiplex PCR; TCRdb keeps in-frame clones, though not all of them. The sample comprises around 200,000 clones, about 88% of which are singletons, and 2.5% to 3% rests with the top ten. The sample consisted of peripheral blood. These receptors all stem from a man in his forties with active or convalescent COVID-19. The CDR3 runs from the conserved cysteine through the conserved F or W. D genes are given only for firm matches. Size is stated for part of the rows, as once, few or many counts, or as a class when the clone is expanded.

length	D	V	size	J	CDR3	DNA
14	NA	TRBV6-7	NA	TRBJ1-6	CASSYTSPNSPLHF	TGTGCCAGCAGTTACACTAGCCCTAATTCACCCCTCCACTTT
16	NA	TRBV25-1	NA	TRBJ2-2	CASSGERPSNTGELFF	TGTGCCAGCAGTGGGGAGCGGCCATCGAACACCGGGGAGCTGTTTTTT
17	NA	TRBV7-9	once	TRBJ2-3	CASSLGASVAGTDTQYF	TGTGCCAGCAGCTTAGGAGCTAGCGTCGCGGGCACAGATACGCAGTATTTT
17	NA	TRBV5-4	NA	TRBJ2-3	CASSPPQGRDSTDTQYF	TGTGCCAGCAGCCCACCACAAGGGCGGGATAGCACAGATACGCAGTATTTT
14	NA	TRBV12-5	NA	TRBJ1-1	CASGKQGEHTEAFF	TGTGCTAGTGGTAAACAGGGTGAGCACACTGAAGCTTTCTTT
13	TRBD1	TRBV5-6	NA	TRBJ1-5	CASSQGGNQPQHF	TGTGCCAGCAGCCAGGGGGGAAATCAGCCCCAGCATTTT
16	NA	TRBV28	NA	TRBJ2-1	CASSFRAGRAYNEQFF	TGTGCCAGCAGTTTTCGTGCGGGGCGCGCCTACAATGAGCAGTTCTTC
16	NA	TRBV21-1	NA	TRBJ2-5	CASSNPTPGLGETQYF	TGTGCCAGCAGCAACCCTACCCCGGGGTTAGGAGAGACCCAGTACTTC
15	NA	TRBV5-5	NA	TRBJ2-2	CASSLYSGYTGELFF	TGTGCCAGCAGCTTGTATTCCGGTTACACCGGGGAGCTGTTTTTT
12	TRBD2	TRBV3-1/TRBV3-2	NA	TRBJ2-3	CATGGSWDTQYF	TGTGCCACGGGGGGTTCATGGGATACGCAGTATTTT
14	NA	TRBV2	NA	TRBJ1-5	CASSDMARNQPQHF	TGTGCCAGCAGTGATATGGCCCGCAATCAGCCCCAGCATTTT
14	TRBD2	TRBV9	NA	TRBJ2-1	CASGGLASNNEQFF	TGTGCCAGCGGGGGACTAGCCTCAAACAATGAGCAGTTCTTC
17	TRBD1	TRBV5-1	once	TRBJ1-4	CASSDSGTGREEEKLFF	TGCGCCAGCAGCGATTCCGGGACAGGGCGTGAGGAAGAAAAACTGTTTTTT
13	NA	TRBV5-8	NA	TRBJ1-6	CASSFGRVRGLHF	TGTGCCAGCAGCTTCGGGAGGGTTCGGGGCCTCCACTTT
15	TRBD1	TRBV7-9	once	TRBJ2-1	CASSHDRGAYNEQFF	TGTGCCAGCAGCCACGACAGGGGGGCCTACAATGAGCAGTTCTTC
16	TRBD2	TRBV7-3	NA	TRBJ2-1	CASSLTGGGTYNEQFF	TGTGCCAGCAGCTTGACCGGCGGGGGGACCTACAATGAGCAGTTCTTC
15	TRBD1	TRBV2	NA	TRBJ1-1	CASALLQGINTEAFF	TGTGCCAGCGCGTTGTTACAGGGGATTAACACTGAAGCTTTCTTT
15	TRBD2	TRBV28	NA	TRBJ2-7	CASTRGGATTYEQYF	TGTGCCAGCACCCGGGGGGGGGCGACAACCTACGAGCAGTACTTC
16	NA	TRBV18	few	TRBJ1-1	CASSPGNGRVNTEAFF	TGTGCCAGCTCACCGGGGAACGGCAGGGTGAACACTGAAGCTTTCTTT
13	NA	TRBV20-1	NA	TRBJ1-1	CSASHREGTEAFF	TGCAGTGCTAGTCACAGGGAGGGCACTGAAGCTTTCTTT
13	NA	TRBV7-5	NA	TRBJ1-5	CVRSLGANQPQHF	TGTGTCAGAAGCTTAGGGGCCAATCAGCCCCAGCATTTT
14	NA	TRBV3-1/TRBV3-2	NA	TRBJ2-7	CASSQGRDNYEQYF	TGTGCCAGCAGCCAAGGCCGGGACAACTACGAGCAGTACTTC
14	NA	TRBV6-2/TRBV6-3	once	TRBJ1-1	CASSSTIVNTEAFF	TGTGCCAGCAGTTCGACTATCGTGAACACTGAAGCTTTCTTT
15	NA	TRBV3-1/TRBV3-2	NA	TRBJ1-5	CASSQGGMRNQPQHF	TGTGCCAGCAGCCAAGGAGGGATGAGGAATCAGCCCCAGCATTTT
16	TRBD2	TRBV11-3	NA	TRBJ2-2	CASAAPSGVGTGELFF	TGTGCCAGCGCGGCCCCTAGCGGGGTTGGCACCGGGGAGCTGTTTTTT
14	NA	TRBV20-1	NA	TRBJ2-7	CSASRSSRGYEQYF	TGCAGTGCTAGTAGATCTAGCAGGGGATACGAGCAGTACTTC
16	TRBD1	TRBV7-2	once	TRBJ2-7	CASSLGFGTGSSEQYF	TGTGCCAGCAGCTTAGGGTTTGGGACAGGGTCGAGCGAGCAGTACTTC
11	NA	TRBV6-5	NA	TRBJ1-3	CASSFTDTIYF	TGTGCCAGCAGTTTCACGGACACCATATATTTT
15	TRBD1	TRBV7-2	NA	TRBJ2-5	CASSLVGDRVETQYF	TGTGCCAGCAGCTTAGTAGGGGACAGGGTGGAGACCCAGTACTTC
16	TRBD2	TRBV7-2	NA	TRBJ2-1	CASSLVVWRGGNEQFF	TGTGCCAGCAGCTTAGTTGTTTGGCGGGGGGGCAATGAGCAGTTCTTC
16	NA	TRBV18	NA	TRBJ1-1	CASSPPAFLKNTEAFF	TGTGCCAGCTCACCACCGGCTTTTCTTAAGAACACTGAAGCTTTCTTT
14	TRBD1	TRBV14	NA	TRBJ1-1	CASSSQGVGTEAFF	TGTGCCAGCAGCTCACAGGGGGTAGGGACTGAAGCTTTCTTT
13	TRBD1	TRBV12-3/TRBV12-4	NA	TRBJ1-1	CASSRNRGTEAFF	TGTGCCAGCAGTCGCAACAGGGGCACTGAAGCTTTCTTT
13	TRBD2	TRBV25-1	NA	TRBJ2-7	CASLAGGAYEQYF	TGTGCCAGCCTTGCGGGGGGCGCCTACGAGCAGTACTTC
14	NA	TRBV6-5	once	TRBJ2-6	CASSNLSGANVLTF	TGTGCCAGCAGTAATCTCTCTGGGGCCAACGTCCTGACTTTC
14	NA	TRBV2	NA	TRBJ1-5	CASTGGGGNQPQHF	TGTGCCAGCACGGGGGGAGGTGGCAATCAGCCCCAGCATTTT
15	TRBD2	TRBV2	NA	TRBJ2-1	CASGLAGGTYNEQFF	TGTGCCAGTGGATTAGCGGGGGGAACCTACAATGAGCAGTTCTTC
13	NA	TRBV2	NA	TRBJ1-1	CASRSEPNTEAFF	TGTGCCAGCAGGTCCGAGCCGAACACTGAAGCTTTCTTT